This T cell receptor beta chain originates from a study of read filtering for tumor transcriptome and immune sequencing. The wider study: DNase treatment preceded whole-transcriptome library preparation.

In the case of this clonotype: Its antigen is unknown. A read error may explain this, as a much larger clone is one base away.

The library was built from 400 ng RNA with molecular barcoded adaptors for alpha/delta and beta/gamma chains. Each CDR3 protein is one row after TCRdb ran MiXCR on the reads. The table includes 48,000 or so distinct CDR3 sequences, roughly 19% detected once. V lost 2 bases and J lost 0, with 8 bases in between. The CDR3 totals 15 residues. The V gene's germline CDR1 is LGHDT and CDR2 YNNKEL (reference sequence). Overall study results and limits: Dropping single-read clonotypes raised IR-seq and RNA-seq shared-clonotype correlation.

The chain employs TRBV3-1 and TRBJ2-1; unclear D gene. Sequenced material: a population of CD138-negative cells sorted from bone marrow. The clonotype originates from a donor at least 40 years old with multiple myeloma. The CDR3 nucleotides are TGTGCCAGCAGCCAAAGGCAGTCCTCCTACAATGAGCAGTTCTTC. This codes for CASSQRQSSYNEQFF.